These T cell receptor beta chains were read from a single sample in a study of beta chain features in type 1 diabetes. Only in-frame clones appear in the TCRdb table, and some are missing; sequencing was by immunoSEQ multiplex PCR. The sample has hundreds of thousands of clones, approximately 10% seen once. The sample taken for sequencing was naive CD4+ T cells from blood. Receptors were obtained from a woman under 40 in good health. Both conserved end residues are part of each CDR3. The D gene is left open where the match is weak. Clone size is stated in some rows and not others, as once, few, many or a class when expanded.

v_call	cdr3_length	j_call	clone_size	d_call	cdr3_aa	cdr3_nt
TRBV4-2	15	TRBJ2-2	-	-	CASSQDGAVTGELFF	TGTGCCAGCAGCCAAGATGGGGCGGTCACCGGGGAGCTGTTTTTT
TRBV7-8	15	TRBJ1-5	-	-	CASSLLENSNQPQHF	TGTGCCAGCAGTCTTCTCGAGAATAGCAATCAGCCCCAGCATTTT
TRBV25-1	15	TRBJ1-4	-	-	CASSLSAQLGGKLFF	TGTGCCAGCAGTCTGTCCGCTCAACTCGGAGGAAAACTGTTTTTT
TRBV7-9	16	TRBJ1-2	few	TRBD1	CASSLARDRGLYGYTF	TGTGCCAGCAGCTTAGCCCGGGACAGGGGGCTATATGGCTACACCTTC
TRBV4-2	15	TRBJ2-1	-	TRBD2	CASSQEGRERDEQFF	TGTGCCAGCAGCCAAGAGGGGCGGGAGAGAGATGAGCAGTTCTTC
TRBV2	17	TRBJ2-1	-	TRBD2	CASRPRGLAGAFNEQFF	TGTGCCAGCAGGCCCAGGGGCCTAGCGGGGGCATTCAATGAGCAGTTCTTC
TRBV28	12	TRBJ2-5	-	TRBD2	CASRTSVETQYF	TGTGCCAGCAGAACTAGCGTCGAGACCCAGTACTTC
TRBV7-9	17	TRBJ1-5	few	TRBD1	CASSLGTGGADNQPQHF	TGTGCCAGCAGCTTGGGGACAGGGGGCGCAGACAATCAGCCCCAGCATTTT
TRBV30	14	TRBJ2-7	few	TRBD1	CACDPWTGTLERYF	TGTGCCTGCGATCCGTGGACAGGGACCCTAGAGCGGTACTTC
TRBV2	12	TRBJ1-1	few	TRBD1	CASSGQGTEAFF	TGTGCCAGCAGCGGACAGGGCACTGAAGCTTTCTTT
TRBV5-1	17	TRBJ2-1	-	TRBD1	CASSWEGTGGRYNEQFF	TGCGCCAGCAGCTGGGAAGGGACAGGGGGCCGGTACAATGAGCAGTTCTTC
TRBV30	17	TRBJ1-5	-	TRBD1	CALNQGQLSNSNQPQHF	TGTGCCTTAAATCAGGGACAGTTGTCTAATAGCAATCAGCCCCAGCATTTT
TRBV9	15	TRBJ2-7	-	-	CASSRGGMGSYEQYF	TGTGCCAGCAGCAGAGGGGGTATGGGCTCCTACGAGCAGTACTTC
TRBV4-2	16	TRBJ1-5	few	-	CASSQDQGTSNQPQHF	TGTGCCAGCAGCCAAGATCAGGGGACTAGCAATCAGCCCCAGCATTTT
TRBV29-1	13	TRBJ2-6	few	-	CSVWGYGANVLTF	TGCAGCGTATGGGGCTATGGGGCCAACGTCCTGACTTTC
TRBV12-5	13	TRBJ2-1	few	-	CASGKGLVNEQFF	TGTGCTAGTGGAAAGGGACTGGTGAATGAGCAGTTCTTC
TRBV18	15	TRBJ1-5	-	TRBD1	CASSIGQGSNQPQHF	TGTGCCAGTTCCATAGGACAGGGGAGCAATCAGCCCCAGCATTTT
TRBV11-1	17	TRBJ2-7	-	TRBD2	CASSSPSGLAGGGEQYF	TGTGCCAGCAGCTCACCATCGGGACTAGCGGGAGGTGGCGAGCAGTACTTC
TRBV5-1	15	TRBJ2-1	-	TRBD2	CASSPTSGTYNEQFF	TGCGCCAGCAGCCCTACTAGCGGGACCTACAATGAGCAGTTCTTC
TRBV4-2	17	TRBJ2-7	few	TRBD2	CASSQEGTSGSRYEQYF	TGTGCCAGCAGCCAAGAAGGAACTAGCGGGAGTAGGTACGAGCAGTACTTC
TRBV4-3	15	TRBJ1-2	few	-	CASSQLQGIGYGYTF	TGCGCCAGCAGCCAGCTTCAGGGTATCGGCTATGGCTACACCTTC
TRBV6-6	11	TRBJ1-1	few	TRBD1	CASNTGGWAFF	TGTGCCAGCAATACAGGGGGGTGGGCTTTCTTT
TRBV18	15	TRBJ1-5	-	TRBD1	CASSPRQGDNQPQHF	TGTGCCAGCTCACCACGTCAGGGGGACAATCAGCCCCAGCATTTT
TRBV18	13	TRBJ2-3	few	-	CASSPPGSDTQYF	TGTGCCAGCTCACCACCCGGGTCAGATACGCAGTATTTT
TRBV30	15	TRBJ2-1	-	-	CAWSPDSSSYNEQFF	TGTGCCTGGAGCCCTGACTCCAGCTCCTACAATGAGCAGTTCTTC
TRBV5-1	15	TRBJ1-5	few	TRBD1	CASSSGQGSNQPQHF	TGCGCCAGCAGCTCCGGACAGGGCAGCAATCAGCCCCAGCATTTT
TRBV12-5	12	TRBJ2-7	few	-	CASGLVGNEQYF	TGTGCTAGTGGTTTGGTCGGGAACGAGCAGTACTTC
TRBV18	15	TRBJ2-7	-	TRBD2	CASSTGLAGAGEQYF	TGTGCCAGCTCAACGGGACTAGCGGGAGCGGGCGAGCAGTACTTC
TRBV5-4	15	TRBJ2-1	-	TRBD2	CASSLKASGYNEQFF	TGTGCCAGCAGCTTGAAAGCTAGCGGCTACAATGAGCAGTTCTTC
TRBV29-1	14	TRBJ2-2	-	TRBD1	CSARDRGSTGELFF	TGCAGCGCCCGGGACAGGGGGAGCACCGGGGAGCTGTTTTTT
TRBV6-4	14	TRBJ1-5	-	TRBD1	CASNGTGSRQPQHF	TGTGCCAGCAATGGGACAGGGTCTCGTCAGCCCCAGCATTTT
TRBV7-9	16	TRBJ2-1	few	TRBD2	CASSRSGSPTYNEQFF	TGTGCCAGCAGCCGAAGCGGGAGTCCTACCTACAATGAGCAGTTCTTC
TRBV4-3	15	TRBJ2-7	few	TRBD1	CASSQATGGLYEQYF	TGCGCCAGCAGCCAAGCGACAGGGGGTTTGTACGAGCAGTACTTC
TRBV4-2	16	TRBJ2-1	-	TRBD2	CASSQDQTSGRNEQFF	TGTGCCAGCAGCCAAGATCAAACTAGCGGAAGGAATGAGCAGTTCTTC
TRBV9	14	TRBJ2-1	-	-	CASSVGGEYNEQFF	TGTGCCAGCAGCGTAGGTGGGGAGTACAATGAGCAGTTCTTC
TRBV30	16	TRBJ2-7	few	TRBD2	CAWRKGLAGFSGEQYF	TGTGCCTGGAGGAAGGGACTAGCGGGATTTAGTGGCGAGCAGTACTTC
TRBV29-1	14	TRBJ2-5	-	TRBD2	CSGETSGGQETQYF	TGCAGCGGCGAGACTAGCGGGGGGCAAGAGACCCAGTACTTC